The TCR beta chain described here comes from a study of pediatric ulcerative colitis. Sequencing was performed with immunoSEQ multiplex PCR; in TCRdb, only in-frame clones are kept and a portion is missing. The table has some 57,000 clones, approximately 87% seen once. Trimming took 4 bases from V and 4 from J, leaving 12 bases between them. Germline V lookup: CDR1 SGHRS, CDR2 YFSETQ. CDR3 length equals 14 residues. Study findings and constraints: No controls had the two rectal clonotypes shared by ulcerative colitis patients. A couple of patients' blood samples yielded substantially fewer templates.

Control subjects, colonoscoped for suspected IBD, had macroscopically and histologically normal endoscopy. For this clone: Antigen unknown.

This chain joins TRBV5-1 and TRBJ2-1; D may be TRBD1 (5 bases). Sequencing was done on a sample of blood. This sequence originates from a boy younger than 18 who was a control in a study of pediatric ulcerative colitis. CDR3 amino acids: CASSPEGDYNEQFF. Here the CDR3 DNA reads TGCGCCAGCAGCCCGGAAGGGGATTACAATGAGCAGTTCTTC.